The rows below give T cell receptor beta chains drawn from one sample of a study of blood T cell repertoires in COVID-19. Method: immunoSEQ multiplex PCR; TCRdb's copy keeps in-frame clones and lacks some. The repertoire has tens of thousands of clones, about 90% of them found once; the top ten carry 20% to 25%. Material for sequencing was peripheral blood. Receptors were obtained from a woman of 80 years or more with COVID-19, enrolled during active disease. Each CDR3 is given with its conserved first and last residue. The D gene is left open where the match is weak. Not all rows give a size; the values are once, few, many and, for expanded clones, a class.

size	V	J	D	CDR3	DNA
few	TRBV10-3	TRBJ1-5	NA	CAIKPDTDQVQHF	TGTGCCATCAAACCCGACACAGATCAGGTCCAGCATTTT
once	TRBV12-2	TRBJ2-3	NA	CASRLEVPSGGSADTQYF	TGTGCAAGTCGCTTAGAGGTCCCTAGCGGGGGTAGCGCAGATACGCAGTATTTT
few	TRBV7-2	TRBJ1-2	TRBD1	CASTSQGARGGYTF	TGTGCCAGCACCTCACAGGGGGCGCGTGGCGGCTACACCTTC
NA	TRBV6-5	TRBJ1-2	TRBD1	CASSGTGADYGYTF	TGTGCCAGCAGCGGGACAGGGGCAGACTATGGCTACACCTTC
NA	TRBV5-1	TRBJ2-7	NA	CASSLISGQYYEQYF	TGCGCCAGCAGCTTGATTTCAGGACAGTACTACGAGCAGTACTTC
few	TRBV7-2	TRBJ1-2	NA	CASSPRTDGYTF	TGTGCCAGCAGCCCTAGGACAGATGGCTACACCTTC
once	TRBV6-5	TRBJ2-7	NA	CASARSPKFEQYF	TGTGCCAGCGCACGGTCGCCGAAATTCGAGCAGTACTTC
NA	TRBV7-6	TRBJ2-5	TRBD2	CASSARSGGAEETQYF	TGTGCCAGCAGCGCCCGAAGCGGGGGGGCCGAGGAGACCCAGTACTTC
NA	TRBV5-6	TRBJ2-2	NA	CASSRYRVFTGELFF	TGTGCCAGCAGCAGGTACAGGGTTTTTACCGGGGAGCTGTTTTTT
NA	TRBV28	TRBJ2-3	NA	CASSLRRGGLDTQYF	TGTGCCAGCAGTTTAAGAAGGGGGGGCTTAGATACGCAGTATTTT
NA	TRBV5-1	TRBJ2-3	NA	CASSLVGATDTQYF	TGCGCCAGCAGCTTGGTGGGGGCCACAGATACGCAGTATTTT
NA	TRBV5-1	TRBJ1-2	NA	CASSPGGDYGYTF	TGCGCCAGCAGCCCTGGGGGCGACTATGGCTACACCTTC
NA	TRBV19	TRBJ2-7	TRBD1	CASSRQGAAYEQYF	TGTGCCAGTAGTAGACAGGGGGCCGCCTACGAGCAGTACTTC
NA	TRBV15	TRBJ2-5	TRBD1	CATSGRDRQETQYF	TGTGCCACCAGCGGACGGGACAGACAAGAGACCCAGTACTTC
NA	TRBV2	TRBJ2-5	TRBD2	CASLTSGQETQYF	TGTGCCAGCCTGACTAGCGGGCAAGAGACCCAGTACTTC
NA	TRBV30	TRBJ2-4	NA	CAWMRRGREENIQYF	TGTGCCTGGATGCGCAGGGGACGGGAGGAAAACATTCAGTACTTC
NA	TRBV19	TRBJ1-2	NA	CASSPRAGGSGAYGYTF	TGTGCCAGTAGTCCACGAGCGGGAGGGTCGGGGGCTTATGGCTACACCTTC
few	TRBV12-3/TRBV12-4	TRBJ2-2	NA	CASSSDTGELFF	TGTGCCAGCAGTTCGGACACCGGGGAGCTGTTTTTT
NA	TRBV29-1	TRBJ1-1	NA	CSVNREMNTEAFF	TGCAGCGTCAACAGGGAAATGAACACTGAAGCTTTCTTT
NA	TRBV11-3	TRBJ2-6	NA	CASSLDAGLGSGANVLTF	TGTGCCAGCAGCTTAGACGCGGGTCTCGGCTCTGGGGCCAACGTCCTGACTTTC
NA	TRBV4-2	TRBJ2-7	NA	CASSQRRGYEQYF	TGTGCCAGCAGCCAACGGAGGGGTTACGAGCAGTACTTC
NA	TRBV25-1	TRBJ1-3	NA	CASSAGGGRRNTIYF	TGTGCCAGCAGCGCCGGGGGGGGGCGGAGAAACACCATATATTTT
NA	TRBV28	TRBJ1-1	NA	CASSPVMNTEAFF	TGTGCCAGCAGCCCAGTTATGAACACTGAAGCTTTCTTT
NA	TRBV9	TRBJ1-3	TRBD1	CASSVEAGGYGNTIYF	TGTGCCAGCAGCGTAGAGGCAGGGGGTTATGGAAACACCATATATTTT
NA	TRBV3-1/TRBV3-2	TRBJ2-1	NA	CASSLSNEQFF	TGTGCCAGCAGCCTCAGCAATGAGCAGTTCTTC
NA	TRBV30	TRBJ1-4	NA	CAWNPGSFNEKLFF	TGTGCCTGGAATCCAGGTTCTTTTAATGAAAAACTGTTTTTT
NA	TRBV11-2	TRBJ2-2	TRBD2	CASSLAGGGAGELFF	TGTGCCAGCAGCTTGGCGGGGGGCGGCGCCGGGGAGCTGTTTTTT
NA	TRBV7-9	TRBJ2-7	NA	CASSERPTAPMGEQYF	TGTGCCAGCAGCGAACGGCCGACAGCCCCTATGGGCGAGCAGTACTTC
once	TRBV12-3/TRBV12-4	TRBJ2-7	NA	CASSGTDYEQYF	TGTGCCAGCAGTGGGACTGACTACGAGCAGTACTTC
NA	TRBV9	TRBJ2-7	TRBD2	CASGTGSGGSYEQYF	TGTGCCAGCGGTACGGGGTCGGGGGGCTCCTACGAGCAGTACTTC
NA	TRBV7-3	TRBJ1-1	TRBD1	CASSLTDRLNTEAFF	TGTGCCAGCAGCTTAACGGACAGGCTGAACACTGAAGCTTTCTTT
NA	TRBV24-1	TRBJ1-1	TRBD1	CATSDDRADTEAFF	TGTGCCACCAGTGATGACAGGGCTGACACTGAAGCTTTCTTT
NA	TRBV11-2	TRBJ1-2	TRBD1	CASSQTLDRTGYTF	TGTGCCAGCAGCCAAACCCTGGACAGGACTGGCTACACCTTC
NA	TRBV6-1	TRBJ2-2	NA	CASSEQGSAGELFF	TGTGCCAGCAGTGAGCAGGGGTCGGCCGGGGAGCTGTTTTTT
NA	TRBV4-2	TRBJ1-1	TRBD1	CASSQKTERTGQTEAFF	TGTGCCAGCAGCCAAAAAACAGAGAGGACAGGACAGACTGAAGCTTTCTTT
NA	TRBV27	TRBJ2-1	TRBD2	CASSLRTSGGDNEQFF	TGTGCCAGCAGTTTAAGGACTAGCGGGGGGGACAATGAGCAGTTCTTC
NA	TRBV15	TRBJ2-1	NA	CATSRGGGSYNEQFF	TGTGCCACCAGCAGAGGAGGGGGCTCCTACAATGAGCAGTTCTTC
NA	TRBV19	TRBJ2-7	NA	CASLRGGPYEQYF	TGTGCCTCCCTTAGGGGCGGTCCCTACGAGCAGTACTTC
NA	TRBV2	TRBJ1-4	TRBD1	CASSEGTGGGTKLFF	TGTGCCAGCAGTGAGGGGACAGGGGGCGGGACGAAACTGTTTTTT